This T cell receptor beta chain was identified during a study of T cells in Graves' hyperthyroidism and ophthalmopathy. Amplified TCR beta CDR3 regions derived from RNA transcripts. The TCR CDR3 was amplified in a first-round RT-PCR using the HTBI primer set. TCRdb reprocessed the multiplex PCR reads with MiXCR, giving one entry per CDR3 protein. The sample lists about 740,000 distinct CDR3 sequences, 12% to 15% occurring once. Germline trimming cut 1 base from V and 5 bases from J; bases unmatched to any gene: 8. From germline, CDR1 is SGHAT and CDR2 FQNNGV. CDR3 length: 16 amino acids. Study-level points and caveats: Ophthalmopathy got predicted by the model a median roughly 6.4 months before its onset. In the analysis, a 13 V-J model separated ophthalmopathy from stable hyperthyroidism.

This clonotype has at least ten counts. Antigen: not known. Patients between 18 and 65 years old had hyperthyroidism, newly diagnosed and lasting under 2 months. From 8.5 to 10 ml of fresh peripheral blood, PBMCs were isolated. The receptor's source is a woman under 30 with Graves' hyperthyroidism. The sample was blood. This chain joins TRBV11-2 and TRBJ2-3, with 8 bases identical to TRBD2. The CDR3 region is CASSLAQREKVDTQYF. In DNA, the CDR3 is TGTGCCAGCAGCTTAGCTCAGCGGGAGAAGGTAGATACGCAGTATTTT.